This T cell receptor beta chain was recovered during a study of blood T cell repertoires in COVID-19. This CDR3 has 16 amino acids. Germline V lookup: CDR1 SGHDN, CDR2 FVKESK. Trimming took off 6 bases at V and 0 bases at J, with 17 bases between the two ends. TCRdb keeps only in-frame clones here, not all; method: immunoSEQ multiplex PCR. The sample yields approximately 200,000 clones, 70% to 90% seen once. The source material was PBMCs or T cells enriched from blood (not recorded which). This chain uses TRBV14 with TRBJ1-2; D remains unclear. The TCR comes from a man aged 30 to 45 who had recovered from COVID-19. DNA of the CDR3: TGTGCCAGCAGTCCCAGACGGGGAAGGTCTAACTATGGCTACACCTTC. Encoded protein: CASSPRRGRSNYGYTF.